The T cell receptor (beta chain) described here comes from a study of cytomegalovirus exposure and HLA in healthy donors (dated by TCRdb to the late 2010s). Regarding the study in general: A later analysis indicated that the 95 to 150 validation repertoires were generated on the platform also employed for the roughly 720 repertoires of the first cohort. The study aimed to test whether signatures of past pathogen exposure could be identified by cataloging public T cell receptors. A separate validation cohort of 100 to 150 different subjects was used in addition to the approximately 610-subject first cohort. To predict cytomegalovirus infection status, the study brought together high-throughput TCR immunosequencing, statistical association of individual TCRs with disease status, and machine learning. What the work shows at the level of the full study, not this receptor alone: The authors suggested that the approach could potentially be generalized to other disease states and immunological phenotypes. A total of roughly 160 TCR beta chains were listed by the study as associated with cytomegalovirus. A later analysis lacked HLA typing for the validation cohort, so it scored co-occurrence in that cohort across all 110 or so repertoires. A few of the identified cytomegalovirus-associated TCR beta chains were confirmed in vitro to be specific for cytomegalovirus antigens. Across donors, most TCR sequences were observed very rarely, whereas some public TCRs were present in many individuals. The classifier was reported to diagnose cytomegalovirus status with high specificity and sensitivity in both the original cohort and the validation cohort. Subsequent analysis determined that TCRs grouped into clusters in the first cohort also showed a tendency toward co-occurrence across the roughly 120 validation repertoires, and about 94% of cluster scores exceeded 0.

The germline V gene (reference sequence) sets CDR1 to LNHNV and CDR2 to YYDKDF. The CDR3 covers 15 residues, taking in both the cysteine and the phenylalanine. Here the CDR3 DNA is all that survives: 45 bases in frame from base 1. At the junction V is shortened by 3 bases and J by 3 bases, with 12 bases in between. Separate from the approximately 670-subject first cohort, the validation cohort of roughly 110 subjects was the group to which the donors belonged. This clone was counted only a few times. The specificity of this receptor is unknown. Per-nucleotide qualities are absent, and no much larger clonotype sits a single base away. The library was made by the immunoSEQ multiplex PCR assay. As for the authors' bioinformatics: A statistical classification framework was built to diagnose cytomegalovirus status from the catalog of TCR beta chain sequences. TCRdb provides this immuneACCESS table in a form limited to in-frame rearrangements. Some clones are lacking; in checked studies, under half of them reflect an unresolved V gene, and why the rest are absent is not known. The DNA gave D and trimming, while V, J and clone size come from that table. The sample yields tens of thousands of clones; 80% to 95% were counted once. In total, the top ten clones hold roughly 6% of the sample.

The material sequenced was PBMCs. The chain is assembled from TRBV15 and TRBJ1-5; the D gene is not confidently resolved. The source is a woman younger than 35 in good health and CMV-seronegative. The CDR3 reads CATSRAPGDNQPQHF. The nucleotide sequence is TGTGCCACCAGCAGGGCACCCGGGGACAATCAGCCCCAGCATTTT.